This is a list of T cell receptor beta chains from one sample in a study of T cell repertoires in cytomegalovirus infection. Their antigens are not known. Each CDR3 protein gets one entry after TCRdb re-called the reads with MiXCR. The repertoire has over 100,000 distinct CDR3 sequences, about a tenth of them found once; the top ten carry around 33%. The specimen sequenced was PBMCs, sequenced either directly or after in vitro stimulation (not recorded which). The receptor source for this set is a human donor in good health (CMV status not recorded). Some clones in this sample may be carry-over from other donors' samples. CDR3s include the opening cysteine and the closing phenylalanine or tryptophan. D genes are given only for firm matches. Some rows have no size entry. The others give once, few or many, or a class for an expanded clone.

D: NA
V: TRBV28
J: TRBJ2-2
size: many
DNA: TGTGCCAGCAGTGCCCCAGGAGAAGCCGGGGAGCTGTTTTTT
CDR3: CASSAPGEAGELFF

D: NA
V: TRBV7-6
J: TRBJ2-7
size: few
DNA: TGTGCCAGCAGCCCGGTCTACGAGCAGTACTTC
CDR3: CASSPVYEQYF

D: TRBD1
V: TRBV19
J: TRBJ2-2
size: many
DNA: TGTGCCAGTTCGCGGGGACAGGGCAACACCGGGGAGCTGTTTTTT
CDR3: CASSRGQGNTGELFF

D: TRBD2
V: TRBV20-1
J: TRBJ2-5
size: NA
DNA: TGCAGTGCGGAAGTAGCGGGAGGTAAAGAAGAGACCCAGTACTTC
CDR3: CSAEVAGGKEETQYF

D: NA
V: TRBV6-8
J: TRBJ1-2
size: NA
DNA: TGTGCCAGCAGGGGGGGGGGGACTAACTATGGCTACACCTTC
CDR3: CASRGGGTNYGYTF

D: NA
V: TRBV6-5
J: TRBJ2-7
size: many
DNA: TGTGCCAGCAGTAATTTGGATAGGACCTACGAGCAGTACTTC
CDR3: CASSNLDRTYEQYF

D: NA
V: TRBV7-2
J: TRBJ1-2
size: many
DNA: TGTGCCAGCAGCTTAACCAACTATGGCTACACCTTC
CDR3: CASSLTNYGYTF

D: NA
V: TRBV7-2
J: TRBJ2-5
size: medium-sized
DNA: TGTGCCAGCAGCAAGGACGGCCAAGAGACCCAGTACTTC
CDR3: CASSKDGQETQYF

D: TRBD2
V: TRBV7-9
J: TRBJ2-1
size: many
DNA: TGTGCCAGCAGGGCAGGAGGAGCGGGAGTGGACAATGAGCAGTTCTTC
CDR3: CASRAGGAGVDNEQFF

D: NA
V: TRBV28
J: TRBJ1-2
size: NA
DNA: TGTGCCAGCAGCATCTCTTGGGGAGGCGGGGTTGGGGACTATGGCTACACCTTC
CDR3: CASSISWGGGVGDYGYTF

D: TRBD2
V: TRBV24-1
J: TRBJ2-7
size: few
DNA: TGTGCCACCAGTGAGATGACTAGCGGGAGGTGCGTAGGCGAGCAGTACTTC
CDR3: CATSEMTSGRCVGEQYF

D: NA
V: TRBV9
J: TRBJ2-2
size: NA
DNA: TGTGCCAGCAGCGTAGTTGGGGCGGGGGAGCTGTTTTTT
CDR3: CASSVVGAGELFF

D: TRBD2
V: TRBV7-9
J: TRBJ2-5
size: many
DNA: TGTGCCAGCAGCTCCGGGAAAGGGCGGGAGCAAGAGACCCAGTACTTC
CDR3: CASSSGKGREQETQYF

D: NA
V: TRBV15
J: TRBJ1-5
size: NA
DNA: TGTGCCACCAGCAGAGATTTGGGAGGGAGGAATCAGCCCCAGCATTTT
CDR3: CATSRDLGGRNQPQHF

D: NA
V: TRBV2
J: TRBJ1-1
size: many
DNA: TGTGCCAGCAGGGGGGCTGAAGCTTTCTTT
CDR3: CASRGAEAFF

D: TRBD2
V: TRBV10-3
J: TRBJ2-1
size: many
DNA: TGTGCCATCAGGGAAGGGCTAGCGGGACCGAATGAGCAGTTCTTC
CDR3: CAIREGLAGPNEQFF

D: TRBD2
V: TRBV12-3/TRBV12-4
J: TRBJ2-2
size: many
DNA: TGTGCCAGCATCATGACTAGCGGCTCTAAGGGGGAGCTGTTTTTT
CDR3: CASIMTSGSKGELFF

D: TRBD1
V: TRBV19
J: TRBJ2-2
size: NA
DNA: TGTGCCACCCATGAGACAGGGGTTACCGGGGAGCTGTTTTTT
CDR3: CATHETGVTGELFF

D: NA
V: TRBV4-1
J: TRBJ1-1
size: few
DNA: TGCGCCAGCAGCCATGCCACCTTGAACACTGAAGCTTTCTTT
CDR3: CASSHATLNTEAFF

D: NA
V: TRBV7-7
J: TRBJ2-2
size: NA
DNA: TGTGCCAGCAGCGCATCAGATTTTACACGGAACACCGGGGAGCTGTTTTTT
CDR3: CASSASDFTRNTGELFF

D: NA
V: TRBV12-3/TRBV12-4
J: TRBJ2-1
size: NA
DNA: TGTGCCAGCAGCAGGGGAGCGGAGCTGGCCTACAATGAGCAGTTCTTC
CDR3: CASSRGAELAYNEQFF

D: NA
V: TRBV7-9
J: TRBJ2-1
size: many
DNA: TGTGCCAGCAGCCCGGGACACCCGGGGACTCAGTTCTTC
CDR3: CASSPGHPGTQFF

D: TRBD1
V: TRBV29-1
J: TRBJ2-6
size: once
DNA: TGCAGCGTTGAGGGACAGGCTGGGGCCAACGTCCTGACTTTC
CDR3: CSVEGQAGANVLTF

D: NA
V: TRBV18
J: TRBJ1-1
size: few
DNA: TGTGCCAGCTCAGATCCTACGGGGGCGGGGGCTGAAGCTTTCTTT
CDR3: CASSDPTGAGAEAFF

D: TRBD1
V: TRBV28
J: TRBJ1-1
size: NA
DNA: TGTGCCAGTATACAGGGGGCGAGGGGCACTGAAGCTTTCTTT
CDR3: CASIQGARGTEAFF

D: NA
V: TRBV2
J: TRBJ2-3
size: NA
DNA: TGTGCCAGCAGTGAAAGGGCGCCAAGTCTCACAGATACGCAGTATTTT
CDR3: CASSERAPSLTDTQYF

D: NA
V: TRBV6-2/TRBV6-3
J: TRBJ2-5
size: NA
DNA: TGTGCCAGCAGTTACATCTTGGACAAGCAAGAGACCCAGTACTTC
CDR3: CASSYILDKQETQYF

D: TRBD1
V: TRBV5-6
J: TRBJ2-2
size: many
DNA: TGTGCCAGCAGACAGGGGTTGAAGACCGGGGAGCTGTTTTTT
CDR3: CASRQGLKTGELFF

D: NA
V: TRBV7-9
J: TRBJ1-2
size: NA
DNA: TGTGCCAGCAGCATCCGCCAGGATGATGGCTACACCTTC
CDR3: CASSIRQDDGYTF

D: NA
V: TRBV7-2
J: TRBJ2-3
size: many
DNA: TGTGCCAGCAGCCAAGGTCCGGAAACGGATACGCAGTATTTT
CDR3: CASSQGPETDTQYF

D: TRBD1
V: TRBV5-4
J: TRBJ2-7
size: NA
DNA: TGTGCCAGCAGCTTTGGACAGGCTTACGAGCAGTACTTC
CDR3: CASSFGQAYEQYF

D: NA
V: TRBV29-1
J: TRBJ1-3
size: few
DNA: TGCAGCGTGAACTTGGGAAACACCATATATTTT
CDR3: CSVNLGNTIYF

D: TRBD2
V: TRBV7-8
J: TRBJ2-1
size: many
DNA: TGTGCCAGCAGCCCCCTGACTAGCGGGGGGTACAATGAGCAGTTCTTC
CDR3: CASSPLTSGGYNEQFF

D: NA
V: TRBV5-1
J: TRBJ1-1
size: few
DNA: TGCGCCAGCAGCTTGGTGGGGGGGGAGGAAGCTTTCTTT
CDR3: CASSLVGGEEAFF

D: NA
V: TRBV7-2
J: TRBJ2-7
size: many
DNA: TGTGCCAGCAGCTCACTCTCAGGGTTCGGAGACGAGCAGTACTTC
CDR3: CASSSLSGFGDEQYF

D: NA
V: TRBV6-5
J: TRBJ2-6
size: few
DNA: TGTGCCAGCAGTTACTTCACTAGCCACATCTCTGGGGCCAACGTCCTGACTTTC
CDR3: CASSYFTSHISGANVLTF